Listed below are T cell receptor beta chains from one sample, sequenced in a study of cytotoxic CD8 clonotypes in ibrutinib-treated CLL. Clones were sequenced by immunoSEQ multiplex PCR, and TCRdb holds only the in-frame ones, with some missing. The sample includes 76,000 or so clones, 83% seen only once; the top ten take about 36%. The specimen was PBMCs, collected after 24 months of ibrutinib treatment. The receptors were gathered from a human donor with chronic lymphocytic leukemia. The CDR3 runs from the conserved cysteine through the conserved F or W. The D gene is left open where the match is weak. Some rows have no size entry. The others give once, few or many, or a class for an expanded clone.

>TRBV6-6|.|.|TRBJ2-5
CASRPQASQETQYF
TGTGCCAGCAGGCCTCAGGCGTCCCAAGAGACCCAGTACTTC
>TRBV5-1|.|.|TRBJ1-5
CASSLGPAASQPQHF
TGCGCCAGCAGCTTGGGGCCGGCTGCAAGCCAGCCCCAGCATTTT
>TRBV6-1|.|.|TRBJ1-3
CASSHTGGNTIYF
TGTGCCAGCAGTCATACAGGCGGAAACACCATATATTTT
>TRBV2|TRBD2|once|TRBJ2-2
CASGRESTGELFF
TGTGCCAGCGGGAGGGAGAGCACCGGGGAGCTGTTTTTT
>TRBV27|.|.|TRBJ1-6
CASSLETDSPLHF
TGTGCCAGCAGTTTAGAGACAGATTCACCCCTCCACTTT
>TRBV30|.|.|TRBJ1-3
CAWSPGNTIYF
TGTGCCTGGAGCCCGGGAAACACCATATATTTT
>TRBV7-9|TRBD1|.|TRBJ2-5
CASSSTGSIETQYF
TGTGCCAGCAGCTCGACAGGGTCGATAGAGACCCAGTACTTC
>TRBV7-2|TRBD2|few|TRBJ2-7
CASSTRTSGTYEQYF
TGTGCCAGCAGCACCCGGACTAGCGGGACCTACGAGCAGTACTTC
>TRBV5-1|.|.|TRBJ2-2
CASSLAGDTGELFF
TGCGCCAGCAGCTTGGCGGGAGACACCGGGGAGCTGTTTTTT
>TRBV7-3|.|few|TRBJ2-1
CASSLAMGYNEQFF
TGTGCCAGCAGCTTGGCGATGGGATACAATGAGCAGTTCTTC
>TRBV28|.|few|TRBJ1-2
CASGVNSNYGYTF
TGTGCCAGTGGCGTTAACTCTAACTATGGCTACACCTTC
>TRBV9|.|.|TRBJ2-1
CASSTTGTHYNEQFF
TGTGCCAGCAGCACCACCGGGACCCACTACAATGAGCAGTTCTTC
>TRBV6-5|.|.|TRBJ2-3
CASTPRGTDTQYF
TGTGCCAGCACCCCTCGGGGTACAGATACGCAGTATTTT
>TRBV27|.|few|TRBJ1-1
CASSLFGNTEAFF
TGTGCCAGCAGTTTATTCGGGAACACTGAAGCTTTCTTT
>TRBV9|TRBD1|few|TRBJ1-5
CASSAAGGIQPQHF
TGTGCCAGCAGCGCCGCAGGGGGCATTCAGCCCCAGCATTTT
>TRBV5-1|.|.|TRBJ2-3
CASSLGLHSDTDTQYF
TGCGCCAGCAGCCTGGGACTTCATAGCGACACAGATACGCAGTATTTT
>TRBV7-6|.|.|TRBJ1-1
CASSSTVNTEAFF
TGTGCCAGCAGCTCGACGGTGAACACTGAAGCTTTCTTT
>TRBV5-1|.|.|TRBJ2-3
CASSFPPGGRGDTQYF
TGCGCCAGCAGCTTCCCCCCAGGGGGGCGTGGGGATACGCAGTATTTT
>TRBV9|TRBD1|.|TRBJ1-3
CASSAGQGGDTIYF
TGTGCCAGCAGCGCCGGACAGGGGGGAGACACCATATATTTT
>TRBV11-2|TRBD1|.|TRBJ2-1
CASSLGVGTARSNEQFF
TGTGCCAGCAGCTTGGGCGTTGGGACAGCCCGGAGCAATGAGCAGTTCTTC
>TRBV7-2|TRBD2|.|TRBJ2-3
CASSLNIGLAGPDTQYF
TGTGCCAGCAGCTTAAATATCGGGCTAGCGGGGCCAGATACGCAGTATTTT
>TRBV28|.|.|TRBJ2-7
CAYGRAESLYEQYF
TGTGCCTATGGAAGGGCCGAATCCCTCTACGAGCAGTACTTC
>TRBV4-1|TRBD2|few|TRBJ2-7
CASSQATSGNYEQYF
TGCGCCAGCAGCCAAGCTACTAGCGGGAACTACGAGCAGTACTTC
>TRBV5-1|TRBD2|.|TRBJ2-1
CASSPGLVGHEQFF
TGCGCCAGCAGCCCGGGACTAGTGGGCCATGAGCAGTTCTTC
>TRBV6-5|.|.|TRBJ1-1
CASSPGPGAFF
TGTGCCAGCAGTCCCGGACCTGGGGCTTTCTTT
>TRBV5-4|.|.|TRBJ1-2
CASSLGSRYGYTF
TGTGCCAGCAGCTTGGGCAGCCGCTATGGCTACACCTTC
>TRBV7-9|.|.|TRBJ1-1
CASSFVGTEAFF
TGTGCCAGCAGCTTTGTTGGCACTGAAGCTTTCTTT
>TRBV6-5|.|.|TRBJ2-7
CASRSDRRLTYEQYF
TGTGCCAGCCGCTCTGATCGGCGGCTAACCTACGAGCAGTACTTC
>TRBV6-5|TRBD2|.|TRBJ2-2
CASSPGGANTGELFF
TGTGCCAGCAGCCCGGGGGGGGCGAACACCGGGGAGCTGTTTTTT
>TRBV6-5|.|.|TRBJ1-1
CASRGRGRRGTEAFF
TGTGCCAGCAGGGGAAGAGGGCGGAGGGGCACTGAAGCTTTCTTT
>TRBV27|.|medium-sized|TRBJ2-4
CASSSPPGHIQYF
TGTGCCAGCAGTTCCCCCCCGGGACACATTCAGTACTTC
>TRBV7-3|TRBD2|once|TRBJ2-7
CASSKTGASGNYEQYF
TGTGCCAGCAGCAAAACCGGGGCTAGCGGTAACTACGAGCAGTACTTC
>TRBV7-2|TRBD1|.|TRBJ1-2
CASSLEQGASGYTF
TGTGCCAGCAGCTTAGAACAGGGGGCAAGTGGCTACACCTTC
>TRBV9|TRBD1|few|TRBJ2-2
CASRGDRHTGELFF
TGTGCCAGCAGGGGGGACAGACACACCGGGGAGCTGTTTTTT
>TRBV9|.|.|TRBJ2-5
CASSVGPSSSETQYF
TGTGCCAGCAGCGTAGGCCCTAGTTCCTCGGAGACCCAGTACTTC
>TRBV6-5|TRBD2|.|TRBJ2-7
CATLRTSGTGEQYF
TGTGCCACCCTGAGGACTAGCGGAACGGGCGAGCAGTACTTC
>TRBV9|.|.|TRBJ1-1
CASSVGTYNTEAFF
TGTGCCAGCAGCGTAGGGACATACAACACTGAAGCTTTCTTT
>TRBV30|.|.|TRBJ1-5
CAWSVRGNSNQPQHF
TGTGCCTGGAGTGTACGAGGGAATAGCAATCAGCCCCAGCATTTT
>TRBV5-4|TRBD2|.|TRBJ2-2
CASSLGGLASGTGELFF
TGTGCCAGCAGCTTGGGAGGACTAGCGTCTGGCACCGGGGAGCTGTTTTTT
>TRBV6-5|TRBD2|few|TRBJ2-7
CASSAATSGSYEQYF
TGTGCCAGCAGCGCGGCGACTAGCGGGAGCTACGAGCAGTACTTC
>TRBV18|TRBD2|once|TRBJ2-1
CASSPASGRFTYNEQFF
TGTGCCAGCTCCCCGGCTAGCGGGAGGTTTACCTACAATGAGCAGTTCTTC
>TRBV5-4|.|few|TRBJ1-3
CASSLPGGNTIYF
TGTGCCAGCAGCTTGCCCGGCGGAAACACCATATATTTT
>TRBV5-6|.|.|TRBJ1-2
CASSLDTGLGYGYTF
TGTGCCAGCAGCTTGGATACGGGACTCGGCTATGGCTACACCTTC
>TRBV28|TRBD1|.|TRBJ2-1
CASSSRPGQGTFF
TGTGCCAGCAGTTCGCGCCCAGGACAGGGGACGTTCTTC